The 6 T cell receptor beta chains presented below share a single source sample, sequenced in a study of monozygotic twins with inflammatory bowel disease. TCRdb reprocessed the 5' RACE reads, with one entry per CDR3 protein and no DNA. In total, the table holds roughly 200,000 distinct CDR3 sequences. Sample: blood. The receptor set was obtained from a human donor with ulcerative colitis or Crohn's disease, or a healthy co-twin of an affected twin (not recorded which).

CDR3 in amino acids: CSAPGQGNTGELFF. The chain joins TRBV20-1 to TRBJ2-2; the TCRdb call, TRBD1, lacks DNA for checking. Germline V gene sequence: CDR1 DFQATT, CDR2 SNEGSKA (reference sequence). This CDR3 comprises 14 residues.

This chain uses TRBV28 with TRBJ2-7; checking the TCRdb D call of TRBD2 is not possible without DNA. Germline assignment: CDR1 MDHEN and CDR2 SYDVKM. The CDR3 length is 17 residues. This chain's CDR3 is CASSPRRRLADPYEQYF.

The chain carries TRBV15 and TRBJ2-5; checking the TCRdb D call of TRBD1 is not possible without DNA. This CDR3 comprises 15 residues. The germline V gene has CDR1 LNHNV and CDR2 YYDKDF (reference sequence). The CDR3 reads CATSRDLGGKETQYF.

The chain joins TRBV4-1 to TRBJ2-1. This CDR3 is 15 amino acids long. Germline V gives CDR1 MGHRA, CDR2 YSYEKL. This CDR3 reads CASSHEVRSYNEQFF.

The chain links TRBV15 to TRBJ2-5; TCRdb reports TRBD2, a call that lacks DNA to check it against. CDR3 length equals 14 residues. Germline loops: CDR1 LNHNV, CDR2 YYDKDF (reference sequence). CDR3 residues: CATSRGLAQETQYF. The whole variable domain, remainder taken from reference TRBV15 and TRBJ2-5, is DAMVIQNPRYQVTQFGKPVTLSCSQTLNHNVMYWYQQKSSQAPKLLFHYYDKDFNNEADTPDNFQSRRPNTSFCFLDIRSPGLGDTAMYLCATSRGLAQETQYFGPGTRLLVL.

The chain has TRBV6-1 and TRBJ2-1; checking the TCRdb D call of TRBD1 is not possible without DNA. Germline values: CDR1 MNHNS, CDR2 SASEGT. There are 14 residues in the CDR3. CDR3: CASSGQGGYNEQFF.